This T cell receptor beta chain was documented in a study of Ad26.COV2.S vaccination and SARS-CoV-2 variants. Comment on this clone: Its antigen is currently unknown.

Germline loops: CDR1 LNHDA, CDR2 SQIVND (reference sequence). The CDR3 runs 16 residues. J lost 4 bases, V lost 8 bases, and 12 bases had no gene match. Sample treatment: some 19 received Ad26.COV2.S at low or high dose, single or two shots; about 5 received placebo; per-sample allocation not given. The samples were gathered on day 63 after the first injection of vaccine or placebo. Findings and limits, study-wide: People who got the vaccine or the placebo had similar non-spike TCR breadth.

The assay was immunoSEQ multiplex PCR, and TCRdb's table has in-frame clones only and misses some. This table holds some 480,000 clones, 87% found once. This clonotype was sampled from a person between 18 and 59 years old who received the Ad26.COV2.S COVID-19 vaccine or a placebo. Sequenced material: peripheral blood, taken in a trial of Ad26.COV2.S vaccine versus placebo. The V gene is TRBV19, the J gene TRBJ2-5; TRBD2 matches 11 bases. The CDR3 spells CASSKNGLAGGETQYF. CDR3 coding DNA: TGTGCCAGTTCAAAAAACGGACTAGCGGGCGGAGAGACCCAGTACTTC.